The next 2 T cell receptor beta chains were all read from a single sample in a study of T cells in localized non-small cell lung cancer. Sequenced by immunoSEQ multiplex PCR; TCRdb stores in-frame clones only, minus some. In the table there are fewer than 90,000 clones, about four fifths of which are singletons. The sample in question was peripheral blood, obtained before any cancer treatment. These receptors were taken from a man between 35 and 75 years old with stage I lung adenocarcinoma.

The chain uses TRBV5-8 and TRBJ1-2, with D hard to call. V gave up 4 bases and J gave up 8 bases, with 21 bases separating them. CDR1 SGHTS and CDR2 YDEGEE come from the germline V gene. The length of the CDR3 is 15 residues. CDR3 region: CASSLTGSFHGGYTF. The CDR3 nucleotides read TGTGCCAGCAGCCTGACGGGGTCTTTCCACGGCGGCTACACCTTC.

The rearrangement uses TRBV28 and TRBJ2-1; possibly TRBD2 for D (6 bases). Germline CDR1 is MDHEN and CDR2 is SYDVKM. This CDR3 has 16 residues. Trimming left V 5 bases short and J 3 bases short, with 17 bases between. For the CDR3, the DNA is TGTGCCAGCAGTCCCCGGTCGGGAGCACTCTACAATGAGCAGTTCTTC. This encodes CASSPRSGALYNEQFF.